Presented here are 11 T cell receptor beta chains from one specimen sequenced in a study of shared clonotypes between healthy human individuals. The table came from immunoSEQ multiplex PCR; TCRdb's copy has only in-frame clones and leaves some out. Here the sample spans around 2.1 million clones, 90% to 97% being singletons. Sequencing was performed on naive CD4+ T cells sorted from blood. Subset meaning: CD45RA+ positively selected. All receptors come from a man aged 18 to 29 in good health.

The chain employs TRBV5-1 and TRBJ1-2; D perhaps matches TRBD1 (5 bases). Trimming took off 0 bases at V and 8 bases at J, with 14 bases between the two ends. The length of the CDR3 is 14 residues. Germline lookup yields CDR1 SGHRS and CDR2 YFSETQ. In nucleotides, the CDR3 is TGCGCCAGCAGCTTGGGGACGGGGCGAGAGGGCTACACCTTC. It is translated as CASSLGTGREGYTF.

In DNA form, the CDR3 reads TGTGCCAGTTCCCAGCGTGGGGCCCTAAACACCGGGGAGCTGTTTTTT. As protein: CASSQRGALNTGELFF. The chain is built from TRBV19 and TRBJ2-2; D might be TRBD1 (5 bases). V was shortened by 8 bases and J by 2 bases, with 18 bases between the two germline ends. Germline CDR1 and CDR2: LNHDA and SQIVND (reference sequence). The CDR3 is 16 amino acids. Full variable domain (remainder filled in from reference TRBV19 and TRBJ2-2): DGGITQSPKYLFRKEGQNVTLSCEQNLNHDAMYWYRQDPGQGLRLIYYSQIVNDFQKGDIAEGYSVSREKKESFPLTVTSAQKNPTAFYLCASSQRGALNTGELFFGEGSRLTVL.

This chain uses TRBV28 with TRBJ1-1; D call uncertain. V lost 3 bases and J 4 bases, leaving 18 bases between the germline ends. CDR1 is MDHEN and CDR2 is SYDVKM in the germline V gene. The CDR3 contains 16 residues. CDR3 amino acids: CASSFYVRRAGTEAFF. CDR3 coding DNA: TGTGCCAGCAGTTTTTATGTGCGGAGAGCGGGCACTGAAGCTTTCTTT.

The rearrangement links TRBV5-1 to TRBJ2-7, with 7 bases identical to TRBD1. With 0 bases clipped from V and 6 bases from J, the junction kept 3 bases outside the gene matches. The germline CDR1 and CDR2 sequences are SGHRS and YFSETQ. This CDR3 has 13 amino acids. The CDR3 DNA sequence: TGCGCCAGCAGCTTGGACAGGGGCCCCGAGCAGTACTTC. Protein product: CASSLDRGPEQYF.

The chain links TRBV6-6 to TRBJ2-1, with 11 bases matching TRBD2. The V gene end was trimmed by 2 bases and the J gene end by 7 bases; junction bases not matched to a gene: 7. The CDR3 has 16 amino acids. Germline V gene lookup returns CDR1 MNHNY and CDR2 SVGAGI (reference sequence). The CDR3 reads CASSYQASGRLNEQFF. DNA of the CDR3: TGTGCCAGCAGTTACCAGGCTAGCGGGAGGCTGAATGAGCAGTTCTTC.

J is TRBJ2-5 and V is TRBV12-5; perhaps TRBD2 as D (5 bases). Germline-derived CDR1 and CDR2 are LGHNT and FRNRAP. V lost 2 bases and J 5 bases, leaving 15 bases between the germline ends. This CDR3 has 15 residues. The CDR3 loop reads CASGLSTPSRETQYF. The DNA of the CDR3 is TGTGCTAGTGGTTTGTCAACCCCTAGCCGGGAGACCCAGTACTTC.

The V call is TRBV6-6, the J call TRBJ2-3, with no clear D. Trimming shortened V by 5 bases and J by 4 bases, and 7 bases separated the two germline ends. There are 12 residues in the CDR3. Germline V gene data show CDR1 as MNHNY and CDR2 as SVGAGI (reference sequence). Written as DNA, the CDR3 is TGTGCCAGCAGTCGGACCCCAGATACGCAGTATTTT. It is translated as CASSRTPDTQYF.

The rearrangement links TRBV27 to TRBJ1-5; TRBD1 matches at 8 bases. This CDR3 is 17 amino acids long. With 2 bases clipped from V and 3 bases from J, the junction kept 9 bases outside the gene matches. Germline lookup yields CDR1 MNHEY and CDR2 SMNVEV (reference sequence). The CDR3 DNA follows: TGTGCCAGCAGTTTAAGGGGTCAGGGGGCCATCAATCAGCCCCAGCATTTT. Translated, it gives CASSLRGQGAINQPQHF.

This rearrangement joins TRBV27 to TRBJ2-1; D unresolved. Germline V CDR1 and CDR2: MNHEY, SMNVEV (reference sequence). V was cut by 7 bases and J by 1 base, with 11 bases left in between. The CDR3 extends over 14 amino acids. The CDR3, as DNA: TGTGCCAGCATGGCTCAGCGTTCCTACAATGAGCAGTTCTTC. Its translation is CASMAQRSYNEQFF.

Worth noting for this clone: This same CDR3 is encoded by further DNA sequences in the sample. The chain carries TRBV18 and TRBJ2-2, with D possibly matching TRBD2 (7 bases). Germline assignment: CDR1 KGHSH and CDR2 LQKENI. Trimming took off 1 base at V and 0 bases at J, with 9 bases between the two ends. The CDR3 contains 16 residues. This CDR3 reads CASSPRGGTNTGELFF. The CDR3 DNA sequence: TGTGCCAGCTCACCACGGGGGGGCACGAACACCGGGGAGCTGTTTTTT.

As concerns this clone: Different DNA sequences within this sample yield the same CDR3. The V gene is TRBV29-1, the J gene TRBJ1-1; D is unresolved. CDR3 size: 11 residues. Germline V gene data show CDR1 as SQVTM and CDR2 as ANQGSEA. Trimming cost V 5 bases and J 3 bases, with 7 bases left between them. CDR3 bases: TGCAGCGTTTCTTTAGACACTGAAGCTTTCTTT. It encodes CSVSLDTEAFF.